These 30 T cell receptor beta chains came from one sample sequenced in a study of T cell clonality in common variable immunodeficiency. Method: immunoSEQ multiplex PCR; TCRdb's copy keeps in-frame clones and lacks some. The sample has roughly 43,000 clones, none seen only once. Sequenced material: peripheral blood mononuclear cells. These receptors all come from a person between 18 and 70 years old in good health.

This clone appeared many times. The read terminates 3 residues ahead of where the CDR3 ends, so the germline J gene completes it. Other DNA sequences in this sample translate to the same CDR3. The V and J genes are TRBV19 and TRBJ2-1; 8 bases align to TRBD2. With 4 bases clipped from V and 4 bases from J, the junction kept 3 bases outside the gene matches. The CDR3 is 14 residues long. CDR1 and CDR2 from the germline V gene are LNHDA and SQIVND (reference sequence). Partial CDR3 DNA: TGTGCCAGTAGTACTAGCGGGTTTTACAATGAG. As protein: CASSTSGFYNE. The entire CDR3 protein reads CASSTSGFYNEQFF.

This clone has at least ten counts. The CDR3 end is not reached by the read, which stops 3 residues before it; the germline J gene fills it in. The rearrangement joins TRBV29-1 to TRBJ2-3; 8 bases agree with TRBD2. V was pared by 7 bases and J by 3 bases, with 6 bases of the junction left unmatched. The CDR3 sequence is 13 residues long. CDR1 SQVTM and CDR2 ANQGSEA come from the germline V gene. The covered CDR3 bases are TGCAGCGCTCAGCGGGGGAGGACAGATACG. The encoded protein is CSAQRGRTDT. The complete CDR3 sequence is CSAQRGRTDTQYF.

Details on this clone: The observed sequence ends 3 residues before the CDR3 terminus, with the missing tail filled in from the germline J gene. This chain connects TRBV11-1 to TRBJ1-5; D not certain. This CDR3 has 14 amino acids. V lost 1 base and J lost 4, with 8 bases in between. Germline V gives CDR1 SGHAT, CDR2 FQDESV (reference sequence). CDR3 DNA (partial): TGTGCCAGCAGCTTAGACGGACTTAATCAGCCC. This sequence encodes CASSLDGLNQP. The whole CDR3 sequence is CASSLDGLNQPQHF.

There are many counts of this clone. CDR3 bases read: TGCAGTGCTGGCTTGGTGGGGGCCGAGGGAAAA. Residues: CSAGLVGAEGK. The entire CDR3 sequence reads CSAGLVGAEGKLFF. The chain has TRBV20-1 and TRBJ1-4, with a tentative D call TRBD1 (6 bases). The sequence runs out 3 residues before the end of the CDR3; the remainder is reconstructed from the germline J gene. The CDR3 contains 14 residues. The germline gives CDR1 DFQATT, CDR2 SNEGSKA (reference sequence). V was trimmed by 5 bases and J by 10 bases, leaving 20 bases between them.

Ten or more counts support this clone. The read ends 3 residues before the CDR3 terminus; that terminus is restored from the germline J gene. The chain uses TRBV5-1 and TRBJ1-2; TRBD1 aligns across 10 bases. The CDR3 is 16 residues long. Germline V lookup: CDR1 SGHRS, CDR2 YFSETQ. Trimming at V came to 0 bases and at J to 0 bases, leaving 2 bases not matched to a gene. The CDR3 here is CASSLGQGAPNYGYTF. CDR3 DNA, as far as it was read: TGCGCCAGCAGCTTGGGACAGGGGGCCCCTAACTATGGC.

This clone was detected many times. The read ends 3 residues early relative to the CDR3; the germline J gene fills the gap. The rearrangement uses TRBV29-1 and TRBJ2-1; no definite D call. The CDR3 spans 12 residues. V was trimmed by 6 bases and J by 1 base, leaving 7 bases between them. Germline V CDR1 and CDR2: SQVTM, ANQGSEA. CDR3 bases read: TGCAGCGTAGAACATTCCTACAATGAG. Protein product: CSVEHSYNE. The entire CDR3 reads CSVEHSYNEQFF.

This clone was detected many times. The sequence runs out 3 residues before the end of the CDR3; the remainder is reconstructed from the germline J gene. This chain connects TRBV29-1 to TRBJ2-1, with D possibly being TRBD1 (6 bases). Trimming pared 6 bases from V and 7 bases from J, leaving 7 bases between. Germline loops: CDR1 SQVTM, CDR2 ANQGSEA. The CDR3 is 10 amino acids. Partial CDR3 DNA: TGCAGCGTGGGACAAAATGAG. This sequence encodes CSVGQNE. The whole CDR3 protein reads CSVGQNEQFF.

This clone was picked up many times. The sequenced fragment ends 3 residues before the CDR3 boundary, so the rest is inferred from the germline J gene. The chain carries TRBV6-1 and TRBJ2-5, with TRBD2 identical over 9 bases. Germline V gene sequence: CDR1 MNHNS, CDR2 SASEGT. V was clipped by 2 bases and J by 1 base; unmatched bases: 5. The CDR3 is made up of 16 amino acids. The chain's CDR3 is CASSELAGGPQETQYF. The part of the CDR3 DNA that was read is TGTGCCAGCAGTGAACTCGCGGGAGGGCCCCAAGAGACC.

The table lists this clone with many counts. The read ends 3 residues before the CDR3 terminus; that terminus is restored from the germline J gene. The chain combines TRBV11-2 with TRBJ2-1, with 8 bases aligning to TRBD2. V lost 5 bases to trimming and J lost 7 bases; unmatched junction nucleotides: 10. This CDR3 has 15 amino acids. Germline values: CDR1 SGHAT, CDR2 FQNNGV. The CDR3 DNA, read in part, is TGTGCCAGCAGCCCCCGAAGGACTAGCAGAAATGAG. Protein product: CASSPRRTSRNE. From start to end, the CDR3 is CASSPRRTSRNEQFF.

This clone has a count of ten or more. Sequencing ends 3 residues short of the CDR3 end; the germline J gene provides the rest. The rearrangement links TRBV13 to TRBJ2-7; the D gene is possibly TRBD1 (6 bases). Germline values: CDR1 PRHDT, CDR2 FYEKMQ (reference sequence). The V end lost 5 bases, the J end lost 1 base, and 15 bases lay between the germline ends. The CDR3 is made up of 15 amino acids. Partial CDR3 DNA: TGTGCCAGCAGCCCACCGCGGACAGTTTCCTACGAG. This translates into CASSPPRTVSYE. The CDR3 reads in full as CASSPPRTVSYEQYF.

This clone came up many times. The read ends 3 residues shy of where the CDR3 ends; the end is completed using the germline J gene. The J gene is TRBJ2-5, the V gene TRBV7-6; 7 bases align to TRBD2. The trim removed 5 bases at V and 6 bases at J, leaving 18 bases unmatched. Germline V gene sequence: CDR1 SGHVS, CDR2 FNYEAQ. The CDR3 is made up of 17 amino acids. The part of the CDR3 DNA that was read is TGTGCCAGCAGCCCCCACCTCCTAGCGGCGGTGGGAAAGACC. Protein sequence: CASSPHLLAAVGKT. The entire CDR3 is CASSPHLLAAVGKTQYF.

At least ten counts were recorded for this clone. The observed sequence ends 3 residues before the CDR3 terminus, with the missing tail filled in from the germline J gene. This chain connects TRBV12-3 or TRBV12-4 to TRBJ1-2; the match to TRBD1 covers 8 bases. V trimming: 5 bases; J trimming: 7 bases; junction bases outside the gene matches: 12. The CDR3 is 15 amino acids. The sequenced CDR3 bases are TGTGCCAGCAGTCGGCAAGGACAGGGTCCCACTGGC. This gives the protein CASSRQGQGPTG. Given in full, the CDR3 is CASSRQGQGPTGYTF.

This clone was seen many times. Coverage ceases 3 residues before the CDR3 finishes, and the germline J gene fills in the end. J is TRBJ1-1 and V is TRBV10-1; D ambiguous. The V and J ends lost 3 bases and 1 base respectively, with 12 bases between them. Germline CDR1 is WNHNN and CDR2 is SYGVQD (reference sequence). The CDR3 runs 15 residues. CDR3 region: CASSELIRANTEAFF. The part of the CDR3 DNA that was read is TGCGCCAGCAGTGAACTGATTAGGGCGAACACTGAA.

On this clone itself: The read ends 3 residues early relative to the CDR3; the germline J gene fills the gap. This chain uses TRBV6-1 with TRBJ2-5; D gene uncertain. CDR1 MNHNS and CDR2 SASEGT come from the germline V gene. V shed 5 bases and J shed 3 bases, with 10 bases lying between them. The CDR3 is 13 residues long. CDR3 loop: CASSKGLEETQYF. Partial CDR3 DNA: TGTGCCAGCAGTAAAGGGCTAGAAGAGACC.

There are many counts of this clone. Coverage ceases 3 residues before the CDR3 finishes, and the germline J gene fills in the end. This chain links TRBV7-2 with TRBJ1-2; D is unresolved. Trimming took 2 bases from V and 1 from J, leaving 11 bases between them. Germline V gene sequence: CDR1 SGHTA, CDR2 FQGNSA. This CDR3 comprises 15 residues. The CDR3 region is CASSLYPNSNYGYTF. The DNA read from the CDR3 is TGTGCCAGCAGCTTATACCCAAACAGTAACTATGGC.

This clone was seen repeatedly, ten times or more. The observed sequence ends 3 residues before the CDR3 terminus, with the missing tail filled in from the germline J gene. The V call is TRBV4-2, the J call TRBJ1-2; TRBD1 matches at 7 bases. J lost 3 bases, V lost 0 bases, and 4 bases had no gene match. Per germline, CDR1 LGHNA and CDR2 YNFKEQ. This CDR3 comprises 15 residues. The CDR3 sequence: CASSQEAGGDYGYTF. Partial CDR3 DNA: TGTGCCAGCAGCCAAGAGGCAGGGGGTGACTATGGC.

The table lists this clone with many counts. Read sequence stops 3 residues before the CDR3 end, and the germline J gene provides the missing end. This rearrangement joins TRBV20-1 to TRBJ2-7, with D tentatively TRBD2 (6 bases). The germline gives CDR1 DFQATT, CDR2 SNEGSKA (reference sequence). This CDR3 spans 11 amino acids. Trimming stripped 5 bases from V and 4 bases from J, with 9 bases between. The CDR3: CSAGTRYEQYF. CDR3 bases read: TGCAGTGCTGGGACTCGGTACGAG.

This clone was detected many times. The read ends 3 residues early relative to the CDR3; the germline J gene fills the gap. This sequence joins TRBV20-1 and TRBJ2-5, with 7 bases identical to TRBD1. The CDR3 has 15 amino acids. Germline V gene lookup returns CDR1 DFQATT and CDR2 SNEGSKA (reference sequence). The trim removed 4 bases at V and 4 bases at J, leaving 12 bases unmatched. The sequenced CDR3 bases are TGCAGTGCTACGAGCGGCTACAGGGGTATAGAGACC. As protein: CSATSGYRGIET. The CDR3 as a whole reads CSATSGYRGIETQYF.

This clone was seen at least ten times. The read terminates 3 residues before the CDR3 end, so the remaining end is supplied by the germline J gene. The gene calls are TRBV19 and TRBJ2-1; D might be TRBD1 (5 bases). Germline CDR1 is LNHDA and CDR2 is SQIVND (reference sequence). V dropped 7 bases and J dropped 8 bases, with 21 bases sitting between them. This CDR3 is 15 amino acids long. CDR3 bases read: TGTGCCAGTATTAGTATGCCAGGGCGACGAGATGAG. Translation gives CASISMPGRRDE. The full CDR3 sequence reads CASISMPGRRDEQFF. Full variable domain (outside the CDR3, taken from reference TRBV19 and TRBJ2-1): DGGITQSPKYLFRKEGQNVTLSCEQNLNHDAMYWYRQDPGQGLRLIYYSQIVNDFQKGDIAEGYSVSREKKESFPLTVTSAQKNPTAFYLCASISMPGRRDEQFFGPGTRLTVL.

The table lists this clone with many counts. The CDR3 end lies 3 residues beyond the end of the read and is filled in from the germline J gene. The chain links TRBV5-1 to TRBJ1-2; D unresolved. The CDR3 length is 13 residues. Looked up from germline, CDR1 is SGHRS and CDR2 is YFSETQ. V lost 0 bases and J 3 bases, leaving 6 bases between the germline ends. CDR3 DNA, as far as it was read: TGCGCCAGCAGCTTGGAGGTGGACTATGGC. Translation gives CASSLEVDYG. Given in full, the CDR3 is CASSLEVDYGYTF. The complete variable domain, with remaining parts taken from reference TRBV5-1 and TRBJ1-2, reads KAGVTQTPRYLIKTRGQQVTLSCSPISGHRSVSWYQQTPGQGLQFLFEYFSETQRNKGNFPGRFSGRQFSNSRSEMNVSTLELGDSALYLCASSLEVDYGYTFGSGTRLTVV.

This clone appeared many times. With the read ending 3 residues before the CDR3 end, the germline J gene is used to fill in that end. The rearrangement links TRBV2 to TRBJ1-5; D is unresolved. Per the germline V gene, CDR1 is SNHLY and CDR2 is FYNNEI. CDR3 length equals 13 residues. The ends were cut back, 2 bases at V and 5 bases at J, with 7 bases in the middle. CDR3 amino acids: CASSESLYQPQHF. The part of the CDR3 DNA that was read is TGTGCCAGCAGTGAATCCCTCTATCAGCCC.

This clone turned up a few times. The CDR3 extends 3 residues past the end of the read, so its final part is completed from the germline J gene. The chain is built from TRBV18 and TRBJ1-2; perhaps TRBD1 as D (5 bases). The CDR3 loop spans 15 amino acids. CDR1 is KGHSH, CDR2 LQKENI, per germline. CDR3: CASSPPAGLAGDYTF. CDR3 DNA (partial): TGTGCCAGCTCACCACCAGCGGGACTAGCGGGAGAC.

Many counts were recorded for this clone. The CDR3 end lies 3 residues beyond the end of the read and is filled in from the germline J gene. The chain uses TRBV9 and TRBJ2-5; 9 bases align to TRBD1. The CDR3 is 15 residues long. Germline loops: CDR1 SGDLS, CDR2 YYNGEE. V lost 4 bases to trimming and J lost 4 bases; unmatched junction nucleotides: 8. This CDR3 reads CASSHLGQGGETQYF. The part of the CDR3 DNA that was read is TGTGCCAGCAGCCATCTGGGACAGGGAGGAGAGACC.

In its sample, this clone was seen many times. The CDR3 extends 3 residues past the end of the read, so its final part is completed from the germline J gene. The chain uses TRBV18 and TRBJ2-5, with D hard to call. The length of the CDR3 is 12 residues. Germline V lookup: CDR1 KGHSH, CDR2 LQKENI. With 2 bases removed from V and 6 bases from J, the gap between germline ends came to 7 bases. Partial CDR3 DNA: TGTGCCAGCTCACCAGGGCTAAAGACC. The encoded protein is CASSPGLKT. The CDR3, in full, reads CASSPGLKTQYF. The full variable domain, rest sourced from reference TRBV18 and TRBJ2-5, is NAGVMQNPRHLVRRRGQEARLRCSPMKGHSHVYWYRQLPEEGLKFMVYLQKENIIDESGMPKERFSAEFPKEGPSILRIQQVVRGDSAAYFCASSPGLKTQYFGPGTRLLVL.

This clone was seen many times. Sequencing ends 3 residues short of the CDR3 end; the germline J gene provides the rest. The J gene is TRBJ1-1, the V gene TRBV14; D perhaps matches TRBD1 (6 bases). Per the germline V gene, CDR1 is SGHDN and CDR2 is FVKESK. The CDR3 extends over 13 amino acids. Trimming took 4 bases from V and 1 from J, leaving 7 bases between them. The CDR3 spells CASSLQGNTEAFF. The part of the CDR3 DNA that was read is TGTGCCAGCAGCCTACAGGGGAACACTGAA.

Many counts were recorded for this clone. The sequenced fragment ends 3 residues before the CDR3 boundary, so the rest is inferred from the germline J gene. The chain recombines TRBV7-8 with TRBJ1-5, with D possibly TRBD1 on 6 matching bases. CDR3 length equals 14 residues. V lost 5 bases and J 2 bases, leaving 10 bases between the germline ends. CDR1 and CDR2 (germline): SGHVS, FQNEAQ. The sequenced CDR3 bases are TGTGCCAGCAGCCCGGACAGCGGCAATCAGCCC. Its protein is CASSPDSGNQP. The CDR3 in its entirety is CASSPDSGNQPQHF.

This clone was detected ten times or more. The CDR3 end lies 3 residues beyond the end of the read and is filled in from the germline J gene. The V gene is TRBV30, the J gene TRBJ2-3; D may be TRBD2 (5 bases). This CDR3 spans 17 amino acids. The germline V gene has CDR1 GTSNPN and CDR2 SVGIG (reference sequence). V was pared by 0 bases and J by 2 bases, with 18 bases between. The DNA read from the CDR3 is TGTGCCTGGAGTGTACGATGGTCAGCGGAGATCACAGATACG. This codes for CAWSVRWSAEITDT. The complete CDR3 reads CAWSVRWSAEITDTQYF.

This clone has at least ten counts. The CDR3 DNA, read in part, is TGTGCCAGCAGCTTAGGCCTCTTATCGGCGGGCGAG. Its protein product is CASSLGLLSAGE. The CDR3 in full is CASSLGLLSAGEQYF. V gene TRBV13 combines with J gene TRBJ2-7, with D possibly TRBD2 on 5 matching bases. The read gets to within 3 residues of the CDR3 end, and the germline J gene fills in the rest. Trimming removed 0 bases from V and 6 bases from J, with 15 bases in between. CDR3 length: 15 residues. Germline V lookup: CDR1 PRHDT, CDR2 FYEKMQ (reference sequence).

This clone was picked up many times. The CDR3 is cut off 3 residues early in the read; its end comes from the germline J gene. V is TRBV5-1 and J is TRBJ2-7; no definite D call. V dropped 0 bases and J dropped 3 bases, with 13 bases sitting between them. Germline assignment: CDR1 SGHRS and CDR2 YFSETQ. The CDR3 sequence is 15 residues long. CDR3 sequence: CASSLVQNNFYEQYF. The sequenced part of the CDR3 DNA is TGCGCCAGCAGCTTGGTACAGAACAATTTCTACGAG. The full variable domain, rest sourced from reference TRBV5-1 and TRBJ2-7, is KAGVTQTPRYLIKTRGQQVTLSCSPISGHRSVSWYQQTPGQGLQFLFEYFSETQRNKGNFPGRFSGRQFSNSRSEMNVSTLELGDSALYLCASSLVQNNFYEQYFGPGTRLTVT.

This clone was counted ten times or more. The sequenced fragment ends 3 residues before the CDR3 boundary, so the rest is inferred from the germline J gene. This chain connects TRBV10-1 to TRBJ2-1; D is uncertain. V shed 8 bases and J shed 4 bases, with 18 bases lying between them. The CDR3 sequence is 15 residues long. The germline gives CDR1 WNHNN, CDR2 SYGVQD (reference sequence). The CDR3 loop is CASPFDNTFYNEQFF. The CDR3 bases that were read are TGCGCCAGCCCCTTCGATAACACCTTTTACAATGAG.